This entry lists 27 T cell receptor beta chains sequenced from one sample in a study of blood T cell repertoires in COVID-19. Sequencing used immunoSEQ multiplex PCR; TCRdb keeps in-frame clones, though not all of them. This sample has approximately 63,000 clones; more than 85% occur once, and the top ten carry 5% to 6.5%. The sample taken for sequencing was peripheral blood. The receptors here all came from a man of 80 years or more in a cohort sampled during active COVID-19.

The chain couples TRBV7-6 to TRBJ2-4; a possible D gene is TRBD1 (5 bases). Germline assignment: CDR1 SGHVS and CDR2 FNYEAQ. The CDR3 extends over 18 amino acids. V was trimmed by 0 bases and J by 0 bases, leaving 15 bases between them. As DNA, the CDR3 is TGTGCCAGCAGCTTAGCCCACCGGACAAGCCTAGCCAAAAACATTCAGTACTTC. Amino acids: CASSLAHRTSLAKNIQYF.

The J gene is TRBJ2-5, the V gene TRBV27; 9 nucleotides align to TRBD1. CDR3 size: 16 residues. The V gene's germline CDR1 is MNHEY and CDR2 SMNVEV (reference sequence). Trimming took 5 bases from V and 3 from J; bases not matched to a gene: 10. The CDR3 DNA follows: TGTGCCAGCAGTCCAATTTCCGGGACAGGGAAAGAGACCCAGTACTTC. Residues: CASSPISGTGKETQYF.

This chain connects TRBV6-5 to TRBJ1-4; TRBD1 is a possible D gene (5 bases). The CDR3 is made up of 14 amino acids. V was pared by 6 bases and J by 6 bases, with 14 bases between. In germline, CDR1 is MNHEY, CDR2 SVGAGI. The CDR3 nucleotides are TGTGCCAGCAGCCTCGGGGGAGGACATGAAAAACTGTTTTTT. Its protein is CASSLGGGHEKLFF.

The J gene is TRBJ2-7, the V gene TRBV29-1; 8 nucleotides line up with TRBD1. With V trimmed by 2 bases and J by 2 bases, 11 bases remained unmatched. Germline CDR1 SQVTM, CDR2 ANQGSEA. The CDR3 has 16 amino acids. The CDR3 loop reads CSVERETGEAAYEQYF. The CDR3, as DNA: TGCAGCGTTGAAAGGGAGACAGGGGAGGCCGCCTACGAGCAGTACTTC.

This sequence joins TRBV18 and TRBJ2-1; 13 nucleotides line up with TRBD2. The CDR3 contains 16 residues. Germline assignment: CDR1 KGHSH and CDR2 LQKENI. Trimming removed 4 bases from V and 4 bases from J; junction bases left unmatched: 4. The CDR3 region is CASSLGTSGTYNEQFF. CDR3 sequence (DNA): TGTGCCAGCTCACTCGGGACTAGCGGGACATACAATGAGCAGTTCTTC.

In DNA form, the CDR3 reads TGTGCCAGCAGCGCCGCAGGGGGACACTTTTCGAGCTCCTACGAGCAGTACTTC. It translates to CASSAAGGHFSSSYEQYF. This chain links TRBV7-6 with TRBJ2-7; 7 positions match TRBD1. The CDR3 totals 18 residues. The J segment lost 0 bases and the V segment lost 5 bases, leaving 16 bases of the junction unmatched. Per the germline V gene, CDR1 is SGHVS and CDR2 is FNYEAQ.

The CDR3, as DNA: TGTGCCAGCAGCCGACCGGGACAGGGTTTCTATGGCTACACCTTC. Translation: CASSRPGQGFYGYTF. The V call is TRBV6-5, the J call TRBJ1-2; the match to TRBD1 covers 9 bases. Per the germline V gene, CDR1 is MNHEY and CDR2 is SVGAGI. V lost 6 bases, J lost 4 bases, and 9 bases stayed unmatched. This CDR3 contains 15 residues.

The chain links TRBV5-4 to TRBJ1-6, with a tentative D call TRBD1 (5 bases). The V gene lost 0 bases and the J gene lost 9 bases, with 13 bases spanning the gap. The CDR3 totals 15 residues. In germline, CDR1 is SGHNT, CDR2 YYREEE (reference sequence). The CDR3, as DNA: TGTGCCAGCAGCTTGGAGGATCAGGGCCTTTCACCCCTCCACTTT. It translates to CASSLEDQGLSPLHF. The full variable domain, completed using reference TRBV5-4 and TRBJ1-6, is ETGVTQSPTHLIKTRGQQVTLRCSSQSGHNTVSWYQQALGQGPQFIFQYYREEENGRGNFPPRFSGLQFPNYSSELNVNALELDDSALYLCASSLEDQGLSPLHFGNGTRLTVT.

The CDR3 sequence is CASSLASRATEAFF. The CDR3 coding sequence is TGTGCCAGCAGCTTGGCTTCCAGGGCCACTGAAGCTTTCTTT. This chain connects TRBV5-4 to TRBJ1-1; perhaps TRBD1 as D (5 bases). The CDR3 is 14 residues long. The germline gives CDR1 SGHNT, CDR2 YYREEE (reference sequence). Trimming took 0 bases from V and 4 from J, leaving 10 bases between them.

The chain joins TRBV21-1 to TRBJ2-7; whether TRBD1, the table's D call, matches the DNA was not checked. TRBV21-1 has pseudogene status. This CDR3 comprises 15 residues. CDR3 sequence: CASSQTRTGTPEQYF. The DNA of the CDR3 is TGTGCCAGCAGCCAGACCCGGACAGGGACTCCCGAGCAGTACTTC.

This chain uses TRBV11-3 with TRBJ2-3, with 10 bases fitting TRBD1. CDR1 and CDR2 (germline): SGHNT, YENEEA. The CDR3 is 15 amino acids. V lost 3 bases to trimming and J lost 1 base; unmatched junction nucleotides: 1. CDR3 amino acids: CASSLGTGGTDTQYF. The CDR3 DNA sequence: TGTGCCAGCAGCTTGGGGACAGGGGGCACAGATACGCAGTATTTT.

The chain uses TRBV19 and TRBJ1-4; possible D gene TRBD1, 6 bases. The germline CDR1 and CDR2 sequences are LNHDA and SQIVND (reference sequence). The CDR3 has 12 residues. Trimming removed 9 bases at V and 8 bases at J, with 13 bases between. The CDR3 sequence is CASKQGAEKLFF. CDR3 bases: TGTGCCAGCAAACAGGGAGCCGAAAAACTGTTTTTT.

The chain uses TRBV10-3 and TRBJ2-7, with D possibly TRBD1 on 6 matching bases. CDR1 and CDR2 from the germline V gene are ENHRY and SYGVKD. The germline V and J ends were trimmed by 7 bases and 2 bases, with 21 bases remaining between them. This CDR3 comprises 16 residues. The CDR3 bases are TGTGCCATCACCGGTGTAATGGGGGCGGTAACCTACGAGCAGTACTTC. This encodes CAITGVMGAVTYEQYF.

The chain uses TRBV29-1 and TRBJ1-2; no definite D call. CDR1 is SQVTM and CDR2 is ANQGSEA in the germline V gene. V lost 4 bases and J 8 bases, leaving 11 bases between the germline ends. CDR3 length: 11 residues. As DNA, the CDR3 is TGCAGCGTTGGGAGGGCGGAGGGCTACACCTTC. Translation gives CSVGRAEGYTF.

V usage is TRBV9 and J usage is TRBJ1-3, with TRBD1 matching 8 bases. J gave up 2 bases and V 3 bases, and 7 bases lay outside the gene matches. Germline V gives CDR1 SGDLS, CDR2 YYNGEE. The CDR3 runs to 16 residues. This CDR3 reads CASSGGTGWTGNTIYF. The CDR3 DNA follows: TGTGCCAGCAGCGGGGGGACAGGTTGGACTGGAAACACCATATATTTT. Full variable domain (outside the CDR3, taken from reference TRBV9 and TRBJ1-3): DSGVTQTPKHLITATGQRVTLRCSPRSGDLSVYWYQQSLDQGLQFLIQYYNGEERAKGNILERFSAQQFPDLHSELNLSSLELGDSALYFCASSGGTGWTGNTIYFGEGSWLTVV.

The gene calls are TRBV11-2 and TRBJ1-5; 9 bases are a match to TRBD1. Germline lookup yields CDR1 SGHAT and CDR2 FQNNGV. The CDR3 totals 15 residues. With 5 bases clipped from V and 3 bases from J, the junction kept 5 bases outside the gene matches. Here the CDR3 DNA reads TGTGCCAGCAGCCGGGGACAGGGCGACAATCAGCCCCAGCATTTT. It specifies CASSRGQGDNQPQHF.

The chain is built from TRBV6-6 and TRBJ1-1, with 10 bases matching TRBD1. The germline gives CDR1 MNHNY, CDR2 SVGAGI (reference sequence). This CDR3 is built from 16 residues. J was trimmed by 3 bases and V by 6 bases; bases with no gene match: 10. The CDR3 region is CASSHKTGGGDTEAFF. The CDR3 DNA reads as TGTGCCAGCAGCCATAAGACAGGGGGCGGGGACACTGAAGCTTTCTTT.

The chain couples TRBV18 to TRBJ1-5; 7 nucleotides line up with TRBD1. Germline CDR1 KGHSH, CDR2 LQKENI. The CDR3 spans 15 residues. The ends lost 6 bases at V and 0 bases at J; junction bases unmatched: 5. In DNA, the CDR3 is TGTGCCAGCTCCCCGGGACAGATTAGCAATCAGCCCCAGCATTTT. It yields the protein CASSPGQISNQPQHF.

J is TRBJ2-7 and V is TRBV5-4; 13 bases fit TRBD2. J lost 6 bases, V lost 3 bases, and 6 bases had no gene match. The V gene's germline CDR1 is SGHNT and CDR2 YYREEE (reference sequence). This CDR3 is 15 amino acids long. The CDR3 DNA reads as TGTGCCAGCAGCTCACCGGGACTAGCGGGGCTCGAGCAGTACTTC. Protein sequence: CASSSPGLAGLEQYF. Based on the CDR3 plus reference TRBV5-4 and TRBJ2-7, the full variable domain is ETGVTQSPTHLIKTRGQQVTLRCSSQSGHNTVSWYQQALGQGPQFIFQYYREEENGRGNFPPRFSGLQFPNYSSELNVNALELDDSALYLCASSSPGLAGLEQYFGPGTRLTVT.

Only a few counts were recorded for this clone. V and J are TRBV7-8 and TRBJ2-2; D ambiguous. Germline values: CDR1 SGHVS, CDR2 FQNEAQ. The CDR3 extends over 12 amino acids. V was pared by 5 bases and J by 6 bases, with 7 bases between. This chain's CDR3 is CASSPLPGELFF. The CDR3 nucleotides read TGTGCCAGCAGCCCCCTCCCCGGGGAGCTGTTTTTT.

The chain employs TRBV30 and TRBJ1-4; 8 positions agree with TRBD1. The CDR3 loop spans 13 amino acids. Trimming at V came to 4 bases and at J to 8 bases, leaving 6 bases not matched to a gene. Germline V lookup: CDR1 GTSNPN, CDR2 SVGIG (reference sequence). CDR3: CAWNRDRREKLFF. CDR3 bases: TGTGCCTGGAATCGGGACAGGCGCGAAAAACTGTTTTTT.

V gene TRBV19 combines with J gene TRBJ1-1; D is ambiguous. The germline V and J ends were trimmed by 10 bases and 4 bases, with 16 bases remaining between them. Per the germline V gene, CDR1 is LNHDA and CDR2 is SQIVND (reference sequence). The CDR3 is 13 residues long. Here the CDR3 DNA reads TGTGCCACCAGCGACCCAGCGGGCACTGAAGCTTTCTTT. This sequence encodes CATSDPAGTEAFF. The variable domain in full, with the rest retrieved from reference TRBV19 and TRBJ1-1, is DGGITQSPKYLFRKEGQNVTLSCEQNLNHDAMYWYRQDPGQGLRLIYYSQIVNDFQKGDIAEGYSVSREKKESFPLTVTSAQKNPTAFYLCATSDPAGTEAFFGQGTRLTVV.

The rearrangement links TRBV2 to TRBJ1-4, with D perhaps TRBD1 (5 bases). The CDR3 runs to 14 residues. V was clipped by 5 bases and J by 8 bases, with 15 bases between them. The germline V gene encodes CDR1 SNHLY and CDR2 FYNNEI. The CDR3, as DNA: TGTGCCAGCAGTCTACAGGAGATTGGGGAAAAACTGTTTTTT. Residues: CASSLQEIGEKLFF.

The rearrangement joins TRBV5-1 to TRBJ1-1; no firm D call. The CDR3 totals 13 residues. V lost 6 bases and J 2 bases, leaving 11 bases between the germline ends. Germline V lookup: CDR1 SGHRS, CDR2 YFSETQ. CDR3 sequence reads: CASIGGVNTEAFF. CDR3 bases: TGCGCCAGCATCGGAGGAGTTAACACTGAAGCTTTCTTT.

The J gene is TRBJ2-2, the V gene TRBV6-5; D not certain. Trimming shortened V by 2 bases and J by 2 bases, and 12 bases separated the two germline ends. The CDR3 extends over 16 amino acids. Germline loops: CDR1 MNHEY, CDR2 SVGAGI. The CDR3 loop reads CASSYEAVGNTGELFF. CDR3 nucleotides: TGTGCCAGCAGTTACGAGGCAGTAGGCAACACCGGGGAGCTGTTTTTT.

The CDR3 reads CASSLAGANIQYF. Here the CDR3 DNA reads TGTGCCAGTAGCCTAGCGGGAGCGAACATTCAGTACTTC. The V and J genes are TRBV19 and TRBJ2-4; 10 nucleotides line up with TRBD2. Germline assignment: CDR1 LNHDA and CDR2 SQIVND (reference sequence). This CDR3 region has 13 residues. Trimming removed 6 bases from V and 7 bases from J; junction bases left unmatched: 3. Full variable domain (remainder filled in from reference TRBV19 and TRBJ2-4): DGGITQSPKYLFRKEGQNVTLSCEQNLNHDAMYWYRQDPGQGLRLIYYSQIVNDFQKGDIAEGYSVSREKKESFPLTVTSAQKNPTAFYLCASSLAGANIQYFGAGTRLSVL.

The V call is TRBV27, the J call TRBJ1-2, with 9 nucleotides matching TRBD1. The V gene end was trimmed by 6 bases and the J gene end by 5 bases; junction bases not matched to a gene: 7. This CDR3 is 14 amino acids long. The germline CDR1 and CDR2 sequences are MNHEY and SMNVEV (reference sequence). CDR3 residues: CASSPGTGQYGYTF. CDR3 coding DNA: TGTGCCAGCAGCCCCGGGACAGGGCAGTATGGCTACACCTTC.